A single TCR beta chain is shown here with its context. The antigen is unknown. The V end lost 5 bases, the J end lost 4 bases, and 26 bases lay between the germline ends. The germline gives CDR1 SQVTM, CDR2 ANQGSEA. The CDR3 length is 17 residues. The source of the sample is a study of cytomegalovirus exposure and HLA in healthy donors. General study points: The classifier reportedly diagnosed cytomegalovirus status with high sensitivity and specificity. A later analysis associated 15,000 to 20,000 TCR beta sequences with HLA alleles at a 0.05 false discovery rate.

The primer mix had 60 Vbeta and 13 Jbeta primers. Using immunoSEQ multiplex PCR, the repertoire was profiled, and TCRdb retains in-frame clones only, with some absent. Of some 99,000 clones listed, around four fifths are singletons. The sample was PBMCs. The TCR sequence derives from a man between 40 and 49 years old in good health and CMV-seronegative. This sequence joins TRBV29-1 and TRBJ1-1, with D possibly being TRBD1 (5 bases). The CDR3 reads CSVRGDRGNMGGTEAFF. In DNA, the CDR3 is TGCAGCGTTAGGGGAGACCGGGGCAATATGGGGGGCACTGAAGCTTTCTTT.